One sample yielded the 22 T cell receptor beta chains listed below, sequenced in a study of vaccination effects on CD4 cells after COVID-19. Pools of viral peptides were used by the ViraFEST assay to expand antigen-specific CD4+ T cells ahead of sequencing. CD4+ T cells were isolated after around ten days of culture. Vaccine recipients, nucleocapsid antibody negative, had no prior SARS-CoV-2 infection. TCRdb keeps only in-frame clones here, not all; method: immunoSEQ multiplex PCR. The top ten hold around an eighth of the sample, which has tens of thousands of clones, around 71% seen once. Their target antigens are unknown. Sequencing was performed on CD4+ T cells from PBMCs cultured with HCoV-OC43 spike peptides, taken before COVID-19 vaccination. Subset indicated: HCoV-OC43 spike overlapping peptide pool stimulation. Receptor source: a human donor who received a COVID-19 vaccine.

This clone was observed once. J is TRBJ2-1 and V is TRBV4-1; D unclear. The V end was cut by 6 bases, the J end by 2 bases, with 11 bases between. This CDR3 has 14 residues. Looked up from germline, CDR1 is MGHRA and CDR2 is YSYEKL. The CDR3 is CASSRQVTYNEQFF. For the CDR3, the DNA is TGCGCCAGCAGTAGGCAGGTGACCTACAATGAGCAGTTCTTC.

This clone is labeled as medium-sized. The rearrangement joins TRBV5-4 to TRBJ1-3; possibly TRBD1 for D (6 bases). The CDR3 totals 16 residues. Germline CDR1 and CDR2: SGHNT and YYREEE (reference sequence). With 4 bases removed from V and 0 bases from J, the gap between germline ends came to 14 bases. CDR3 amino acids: CASSTGGGASGNTIYF. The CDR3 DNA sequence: TGTGCCAGCAGCACCGGAGGGGGGGCCTCTGGAAACACCATATATTTT.

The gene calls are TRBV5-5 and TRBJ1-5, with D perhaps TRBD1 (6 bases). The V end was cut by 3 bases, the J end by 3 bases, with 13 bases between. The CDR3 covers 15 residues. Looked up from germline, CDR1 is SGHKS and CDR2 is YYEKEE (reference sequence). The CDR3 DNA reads TGTGCCAGCAGCTGGAGCCGGGACACCAATCAGCCCCAGCATTTT. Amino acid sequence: CASSWSRDTNQPQHF.

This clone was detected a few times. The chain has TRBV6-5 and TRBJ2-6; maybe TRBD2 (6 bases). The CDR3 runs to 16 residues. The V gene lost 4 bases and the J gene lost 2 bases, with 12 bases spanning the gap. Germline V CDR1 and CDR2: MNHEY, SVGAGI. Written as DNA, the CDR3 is TGTGCCAGCAGTTCCCCGGGAGAGACTGGGGCCAACGTCCTGACTTTC. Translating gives CASSSPGETGANVLTF.

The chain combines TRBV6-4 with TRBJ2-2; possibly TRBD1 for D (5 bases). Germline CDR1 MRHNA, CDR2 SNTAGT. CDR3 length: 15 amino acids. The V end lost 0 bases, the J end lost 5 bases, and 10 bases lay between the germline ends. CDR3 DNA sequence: TGTGCCAGCAGTGACTCAGGGGAAGCAACCGGGGAGCTGTTTTTT. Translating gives CASSDSGEATGELFF.

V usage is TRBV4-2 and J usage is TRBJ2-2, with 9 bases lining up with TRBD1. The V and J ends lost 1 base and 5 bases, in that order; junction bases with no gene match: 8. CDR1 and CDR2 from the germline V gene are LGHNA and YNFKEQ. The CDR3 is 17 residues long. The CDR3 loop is CASSQAGTGGRTGELFF. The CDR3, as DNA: TGTGCCAGCAGCCAAGCGGGTACAGGGGGCCGAACCGGGGAGCTGTTTTTT.

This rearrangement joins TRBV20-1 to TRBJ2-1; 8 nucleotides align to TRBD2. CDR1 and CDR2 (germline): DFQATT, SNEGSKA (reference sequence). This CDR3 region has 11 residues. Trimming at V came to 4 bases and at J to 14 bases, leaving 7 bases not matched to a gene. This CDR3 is CSATWTSREFF. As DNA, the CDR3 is TGCAGTGCTACCTGGACTAGCAGGGAGTTCTTC.

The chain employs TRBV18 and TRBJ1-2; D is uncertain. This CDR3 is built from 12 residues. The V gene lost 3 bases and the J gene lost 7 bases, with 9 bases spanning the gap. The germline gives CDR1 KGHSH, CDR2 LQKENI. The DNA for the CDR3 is TGTGCCAGCTCACCTAACATCGGTGGCTACACCTTC. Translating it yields CASSPNIGGYTF.

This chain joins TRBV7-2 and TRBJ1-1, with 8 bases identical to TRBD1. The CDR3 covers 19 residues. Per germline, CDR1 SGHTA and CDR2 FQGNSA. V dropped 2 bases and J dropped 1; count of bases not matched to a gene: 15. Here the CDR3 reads CASSLIRSSGGDWNTEAFF. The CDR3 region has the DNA TGTGCCAGCAGCTTAATCCGGTCGTCAGGGGGCGATTGGAACACTGAAGCTTTCTTT. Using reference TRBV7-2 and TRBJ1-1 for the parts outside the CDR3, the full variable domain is GAGVSQSPSNKVTEKGKDVELRCDPISGHTALYWYRQSLGQGLEFLIYFQGNSAPDKSGLPSDRFSAERTGGSVSTLTIQRTQQEDSAVYLCASSLIRSSGGDWNTEAFFGQGTRLTVV.

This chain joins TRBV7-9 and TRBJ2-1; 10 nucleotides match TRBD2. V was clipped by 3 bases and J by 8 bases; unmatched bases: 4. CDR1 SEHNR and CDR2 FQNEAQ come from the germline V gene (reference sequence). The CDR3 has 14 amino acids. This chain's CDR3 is CASSLPSGGYEQFF. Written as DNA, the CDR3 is TGTGCCAGCAGCTTGCCTAGCGGGGGATATGAGCAGTTCTTC.

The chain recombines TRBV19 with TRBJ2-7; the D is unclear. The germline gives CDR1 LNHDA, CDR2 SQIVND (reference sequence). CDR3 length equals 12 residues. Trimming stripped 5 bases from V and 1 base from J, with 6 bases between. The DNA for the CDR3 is TGTGCCAGTAGTGAGAGTTCCTACGAGCAGTACTTC. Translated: CASSESSYEQYF. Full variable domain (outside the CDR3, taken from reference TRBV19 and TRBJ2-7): DGGITQSPKYLFRKEGQNVTLSCEQNLNHDAMYWYRQDPGQGLRLIYYSQIVNDFQKGDIAEGYSVSREKKESFPLTVTSAQKNPTAFYLCASSESSYEQYFGPGTRLTVT.

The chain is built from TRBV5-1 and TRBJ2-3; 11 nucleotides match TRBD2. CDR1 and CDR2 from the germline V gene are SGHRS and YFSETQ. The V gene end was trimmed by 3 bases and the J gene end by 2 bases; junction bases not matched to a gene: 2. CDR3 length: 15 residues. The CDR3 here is CASSSGLAATDTQYF. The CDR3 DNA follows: TGCGCCAGCAGCTCGGGACTAGCGGCCACAGATACGCAGTATTTT.

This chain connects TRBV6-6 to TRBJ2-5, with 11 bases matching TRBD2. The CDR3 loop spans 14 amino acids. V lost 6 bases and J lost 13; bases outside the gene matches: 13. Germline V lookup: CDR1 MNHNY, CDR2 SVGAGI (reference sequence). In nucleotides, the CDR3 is TGTGCCAGCAGCGGCGGGACTAGCGGCCCTCGACCGTACTTC. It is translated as CASSGGTSGPRPYF.

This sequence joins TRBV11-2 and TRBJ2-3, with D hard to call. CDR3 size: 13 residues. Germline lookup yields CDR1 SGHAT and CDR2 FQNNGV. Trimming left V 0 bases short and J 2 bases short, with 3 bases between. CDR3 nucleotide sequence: TGTGCCAGCAGCTTAGACTCCACAGATACGCAGTATTTT. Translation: CASSLDSTDTQYF.

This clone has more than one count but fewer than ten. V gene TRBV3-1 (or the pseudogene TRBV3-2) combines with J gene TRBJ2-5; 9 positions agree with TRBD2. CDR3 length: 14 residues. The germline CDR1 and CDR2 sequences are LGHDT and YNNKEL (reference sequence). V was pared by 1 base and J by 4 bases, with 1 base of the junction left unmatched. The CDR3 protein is CASSQGGGGETQYF. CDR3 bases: TGTGCCAGCAGCCAAGGCGGGGGGGGAGAGACCCAGTACTTC.

The CDR3 DNA reads as TGTGCCACCAGTGATAGACAGGGACAGCCCCAGCATTTT. This translates into CATSDRQGQPQHF. The chain joins TRBV24-1 to TRBJ1-5, with 7 bases fitting TRBD1. CDR1 is KGHDR and CDR2 is SFDVKD in the germline V gene. J gave up 7 bases and V 3 bases, and 2 bases lay outside the gene matches. CDR3 length: 13 residues.

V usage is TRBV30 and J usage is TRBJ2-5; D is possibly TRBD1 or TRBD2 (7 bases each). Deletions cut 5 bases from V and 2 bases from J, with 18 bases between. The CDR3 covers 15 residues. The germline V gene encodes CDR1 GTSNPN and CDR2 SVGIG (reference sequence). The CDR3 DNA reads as TGTGCCTGGGCTGTGACAGGGCGGGGGCAAGAGACCCAGTACTTC. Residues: CAWAVTGRGQETQYF.

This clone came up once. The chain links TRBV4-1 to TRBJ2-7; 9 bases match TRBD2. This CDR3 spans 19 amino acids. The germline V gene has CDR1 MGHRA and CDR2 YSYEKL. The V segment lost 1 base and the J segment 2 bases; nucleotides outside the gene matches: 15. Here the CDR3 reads CASSQGGDISGRFAYEQYF. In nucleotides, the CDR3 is TGCGCCAGCAGCCAAGGGGGGGACATAAGCGGGAGGTTTGCCTACGAGCAGTACTTC.

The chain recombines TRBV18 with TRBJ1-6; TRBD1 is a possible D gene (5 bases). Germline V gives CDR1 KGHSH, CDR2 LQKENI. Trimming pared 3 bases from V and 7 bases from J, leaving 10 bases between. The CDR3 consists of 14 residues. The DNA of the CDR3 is TGTGCCAGCTCACCGGGGACCGAAAATTCACCCCTCCACTTT. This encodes CASSPGTENSPLHF.

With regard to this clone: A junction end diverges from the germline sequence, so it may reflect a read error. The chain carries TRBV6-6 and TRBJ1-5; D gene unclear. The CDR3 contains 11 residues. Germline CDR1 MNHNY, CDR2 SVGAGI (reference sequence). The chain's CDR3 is CASSASWVRYF. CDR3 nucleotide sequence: TGTGCCAGCAGCGCATCCTGGGTCCGGTATTTT.

In nucleotides, the CDR3 is TGTGCCAGCAGTTACCCCAGGACAGTCGACTATGGCTACACCTTC. It yields the protein CASSYPRTVDYGYTF. The V gene is TRBV6-5, the J gene TRBJ1-2; possibly TRBD1 for D (6 bases). V gave up 2 bases and J gave up 3 bases, with 13 bases separating them. This CDR3 spans 15 amino acids. Germline V gene lookup returns CDR1 MNHEY and CDR2 SVGAGI.

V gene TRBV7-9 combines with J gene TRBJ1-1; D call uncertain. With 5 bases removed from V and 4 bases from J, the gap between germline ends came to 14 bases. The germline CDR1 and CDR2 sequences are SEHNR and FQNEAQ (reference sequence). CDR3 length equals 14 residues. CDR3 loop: CASSLGEIFTEAFF. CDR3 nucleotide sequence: TGTGCCAGCAGCCTAGGTGAGATTTTCACTGAAGCTTTCTTT.